Below, one T cell receptor (beta chain) is given with its context. Its specificity is unknown. The data stem from a study of B cell selection in AIRE deficiency. Study-level findings and limits: TCRbeta-only data showed 36.6% of shared healthy Treg sequences in healthy Tconv. Only around a tenth of around 3,900 shared Treg sequences were patient-specific; 31.6% healthy-specific. AIRE-deficient Tconv and Treg repertoires matched healthy donors in TCRBV, CDR3 length, diversity.

The repertoire was sequenced with immunoSEQ multiplex PCR; TCRdb's copy has only in-frame clones and lacks some. The sample consists of tens of thousands of clones, nearly 98% of them appearing once. CD4+CD127+ cells were sorted as the conventional CD4 T cells. This TCR was recovered from a human donor with AIRE deficiency. Sequenced: conventional CD4+ T cells sorted from PBMCs.

CDR3 coding DNA: TGTGCCAGCTCACCGGGACAGGGGTATAACTATGGCTACACCTTC. It yields the protein CASSPGQGYNYGYTF. The V and J genes are TRBV18 and TRBJ1-2; TRBD1 matches at 10 bases. The CDR3 is 15 amino acids. Germline V lookup: CDR1 KGHSH, CDR2 LQKENI. V gave up 3 bases and J gave up 1 base; unmatched junction bases: 2.